This TCR beta chain was documented in a study of Graves' ophthalmopathy and Graves' hyperthyroidism. Whole-study results and caveats: As the model predicted ophthalmopathy progression, it achieved a sensitivity of about 71% and a specificity of 72.22%.

V lost 7 bases and J lost 0, with 15 bases in between. This CDR3 has 14 amino acids. The V gene's germline CDR1 is DFQATT and CDR2 SNEGSKA (reference sequence). Beta-chain TCR CDR3 regions were amplified from RNA transcripts. HTBI primers were employed in first-round RT-PCR, then a second-round multiplex PCR followed. TCRdb reprocessed the multiplex PCR reads via MiXCR and lists one record per CDR3 protein. The profile shows about 400,000 distinct CDR3 sequences, roughly 18% of them singletons. With respect to this clonotype: No antigen is known for it.

Lactation, pregnancy, uncontrolled infections and other autoimmune diseases were all grounds for excluding patients. Clinicians diagnosed using symptoms, serum thyroxine, TRAb, thyroid ultrasound and orbital computed tomography. The receptor was derived from a woman under 30 with Graves' ophthalmopathy. The chain carries TRBV20-1 and TRBJ1-1, with a possible D match to TRBD1 (6 bases). Material for sequencing was peripheral blood. The CDR3 coding sequence is TGCAGTGGCCGGACAGTAAACATGAACACTGAAGCTTTCTTT. Protein sequence: CSGRTVNMNTEAFF.